The entry below describes one TCR beta chain. What it recognizes is unknown. In replicate PCRs of sorted subsets, around 200 ng DNA, about 30,000 T cell genomes, was used. Profiling relied on immunoSEQ multiplex PCR, and the TCRdb table lists in-frame clones only, not all of them. Of 1,100,000 or so clones listed, about 80% are singletons. The data were obtained in a study of shared clonotypes between healthy human individuals. The study's findings and limits: How much donors shared clonotypes was expected to be affected by sequencing depth.

V was shortened by 0 bases and J by 6 bases, with 15 bases between the two germline ends. This CDR3 comprises 15 residues. In germline, CDR1 is MGHRA, CDR2 YSYEKL. Sequencing was performed on memory CD4+ T cells from PBMCs. The subset is: CD45RA-negative fraction. The gene calls are TRBV4-1 and TRBJ2-7; maybe TRBD1 (6 bases). The clonotype was recovered from a man aged 18-30 years in good health. Some clones in this sample may be carry-over from other donors' samples. The CDR3, as DNA: TGCGCCAGCAGCCAAGATTATAGCAGGGGTGGCGAGCAGTACTTC. The encoded protein is CASSQDYSRGGEQYF.